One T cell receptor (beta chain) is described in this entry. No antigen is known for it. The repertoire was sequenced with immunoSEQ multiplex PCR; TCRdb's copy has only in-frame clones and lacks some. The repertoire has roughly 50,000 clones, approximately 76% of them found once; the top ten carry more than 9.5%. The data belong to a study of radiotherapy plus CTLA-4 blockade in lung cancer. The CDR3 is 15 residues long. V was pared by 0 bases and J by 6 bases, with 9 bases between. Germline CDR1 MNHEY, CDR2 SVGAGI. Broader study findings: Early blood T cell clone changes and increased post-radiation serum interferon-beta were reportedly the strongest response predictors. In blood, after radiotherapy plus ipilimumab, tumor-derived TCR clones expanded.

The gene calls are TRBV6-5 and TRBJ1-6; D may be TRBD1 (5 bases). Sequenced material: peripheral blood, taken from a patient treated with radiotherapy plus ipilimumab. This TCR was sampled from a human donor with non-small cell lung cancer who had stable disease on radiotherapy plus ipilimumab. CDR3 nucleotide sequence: TGTGCCAGCAGTTACTCCTGGGACGGTAATTCACCCCTCCACTTT. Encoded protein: CASSYSWDGNSPLHF.